This TCR beta chain was captured in a study of molecular identifiers for immune sequencing clone quantification. Notes on the study in general: Clone sizes that are highly expanded could be underestimated when identical TCR molecules share a barcode. In CMV-specific effectors, clones above 20 copies held over 99% of molecules; naive, under 1%.

TCRdb ran MiXCR on the PCR reads and lists one entry per CDR3 protein. Found here are under 600,000 distinct CDR3 sequences, roughly 23% of them singletons; the top ten hold around 0.84%. Sorting defined naive CD8 T cells as CD8+CD4-CCR7+CD45RA+. This clonotype was picked up a small number of times. Antigen specificity is unknown. The CDR3 length is 12 residues. With 5 bases clipped from V and 6 bases from J, the junction kept 3 bases outside the gene matches. CDR1 and CDR2 from the germline V gene are DFQATT and SNEGSKA (reference sequence). Sequencing used naive CD8+ T cells from blood, with Jurkat cell RNA spiked in. The subset here: FACS-sorted CD8+CD4-CCR7+CD45RA+ naive T cells. The TCR was taken from a human donor in good health. Some libraries in this study had Jurkat cell RNA spiked in. This rearrangement joins TRBV20-1 to TRBJ2-2, with 7 bases aligning to TRBD2. CDR3 region: CSARSGSGELFF. As DNA, the CDR3 is TGCAGTGCTCGTAGCGGGTCCGGGGAGCTGTTTTTT.